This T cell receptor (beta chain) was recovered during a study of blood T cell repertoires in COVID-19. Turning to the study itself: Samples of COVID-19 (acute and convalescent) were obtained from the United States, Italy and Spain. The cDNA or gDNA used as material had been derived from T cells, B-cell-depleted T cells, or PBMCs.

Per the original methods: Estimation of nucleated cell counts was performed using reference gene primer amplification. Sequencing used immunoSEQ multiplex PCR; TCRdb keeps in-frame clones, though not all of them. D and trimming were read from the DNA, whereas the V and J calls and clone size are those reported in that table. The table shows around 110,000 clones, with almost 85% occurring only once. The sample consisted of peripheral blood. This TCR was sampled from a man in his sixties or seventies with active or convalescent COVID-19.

CDR3 DNA: TGTGCCAGCAGCCAAGATACCAGGGGACATGGCTACACCTTC. Protein: CASSQDTRGHGYTF. The V gene is TRBV4-2, the J gene TRBJ1-2, with D tentatively TRBD1 (6 bases). Germline V gene sequence: CDR1 LGHNA, CDR2 YNFKEQ. Trimming removed 0 bases at V and 6 bases at J, with 11 bases between. This CDR3 spans 14 amino acids.